The 27 T cell receptor beta chains below were found in one sample sequenced in a study of immune cell composition in non-small cell lung cancer. The table came from immunoSEQ multiplex PCR; TCRdb's copy has only in-frame clones and leaves some out. The sample lists about 4,600 clones, 70% to 80% seen once, with 16% in the top ten. Input material: lung tumor tissue. The origin of the receptors is a human donor with non-small cell lung cancer.

The chain uses TRBV27 and TRBJ2-3; 14 positions match TRBD2. This CDR3 region has 16 residues. Trimming cost V 6 bases and J 2 bases; bases outside gene matches: 4. CDR1 is MNHEY, CDR2 SMNVEV, per germline (reference sequence). CDR3 protein: CASRRLAGGPTDTQYF. CDR3 in DNA: TGTGCCAGCAGGCGACTAGCGGGGGGGCCCACAGATACGCAGTATTTT.

The CDR3: CASSVELRDYGYTF. In DNA form, the CDR3 reads TGTGCCAGCAGCGTAGAGCTTCGGGACTATGGCTACACCTTC. The V gene is TRBV9, the J gene TRBJ1-2; no clear D. Germline CDR1 SGDLS, CDR2 YYNGEE. This CDR3 is built from 14 residues. V lost 0 bases and J lost 3, with 9 bases in between.

The chain is built from TRBV28 and TRBJ1-2, with TRBD1 matching 7 bases. Germline V CDR1 and CDR2: MDHEN, SYDVKM. This CDR3 spans 14 amino acids. V dropped 6 bases and J dropped 6; count of bases not matched to a gene: 10. The CDR3 DNA reads as TGTGCCAGCAGAAAAGGAACAGGGGAGGATGGCTACACCTTC. Translated: CASRKGTGEDGYTF.

The chain couples TRBV2 to TRBJ1-1; weak D call: TRBD1 (6 bases). The ends were cut back, 8 bases at V and 1 base at J, with 11 bases in the middle. The CDR3 sequence is 13 residues long. Germline V CDR1 and CDR2: SNHLY, FYNNEI. CDR3 sequence reads: CASGKQGNTEAFF. DNA of the CDR3: TGTGCCAGCGGAAAACAGGGGAACACTGAAGCTTTCTTT.

The rearrangement joins TRBV28 to TRBJ1-4, with 8 bases fitting TRBD1. The ends lost 10 bases at V and 6 bases at J; junction bases unmatched: 13. The CDR3 spans 15 residues. Germline V CDR1 and CDR2: MDHEN, SYDVKM. DNA for the CDR3: TGTGCCATCACACCCAGGGGGCGCGGGGATGAAAAACTGTTTTTT. This encodes CAITPRGRGDEKLFF.

This chain joins TRBV14 and TRBJ2-1; 13 nucleotides match TRBD2. The CDR3 runs to 17 residues. CDR1 SGHDN and CDR2 FVKESK come from the germline V gene. With 0 bases clipped from V and 6 bases from J, the junction kept 5 bases outside the gene matches. The CDR3 reads CASSQDQRLAGGNEQFF. In DNA, the CDR3 is TGTGCCAGCAGCCAAGATCAGAGACTAGCGGGAGGCAATGAGCAGTTCTTC.

This clone has just one count. The chain carries TRBV6-6 and TRBJ2-2, with 13 bases fitting TRBD2. V lost 4 bases and J lost 4; bases outside the gene matches: 3. From germline, CDR1 is MNHNY and CDR2 SVGAGI (reference sequence). The CDR3 extends over 16 amino acids. This CDR3 is CASSSRLAGGTGELFF. The CDR3, as DNA: TGTGCCAGCAGTTCCCGACTAGCGGGAGGCACCGGGGAGCTGTTTTTT.

The chain carries TRBV5-6 and TRBJ1-4; D remains unclear. The CDR3 is made up of 15 amino acids. In germline, CDR1 is SGHDT, CDR2 YYEEEE. V lost 1 base, J lost 5 bases, and 12 bases lay in between. CDR3 DNA sequence: TGTGCCAGCAGCTTGTTTCAGCGAGGGAATGAAAAACTGTTTTTT. This encodes CASSLFQRGNEKLFF.

The chain links TRBV11-1 to TRBJ2-4, with 7 nucleotides matching TRBD2. Trimming at V came to 5 bases and at J to 9 bases, leaving 19 bases not matched to a gene. The CDR3 is made up of 17 amino acids. Germline V lookup: CDR1 SGHAT, CDR2 FQDESV (reference sequence). The CDR3 loop reads CASSQEVVKRGGVIQYF. As DNA, the CDR3 is TGTGCCAGCAGCCAAGAAGTGGTCAAGCGGGGCGGTGTCATTCAGTACTTC.

V and J are TRBV7-2 and TRBJ1-1; TRBD1 aligns across 8 bases. J was trimmed by 6 bases and V by 5 bases; bases with no gene match: 11. Looked up from germline, CDR1 is SGHTA and CDR2 is FQGNSA. There are 15 residues in the CDR3. For the CDR3, the DNA is TGTGCCAGCAGCCCTCACCAGGGGGCGCGGGCTGAAGCTTTCTTT. It specifies CASSPHQGARAEAFF.

The chain combines TRBV7-9 with TRBJ1-2; D is perhaps TRBD1 (6 bases). The CDR3 extends over 13 amino acids. V was cut by 2 bases and J by 8 bases, with 12 bases left in between. From germline, CDR1 is SEHNR and CDR2 FQNEAQ (reference sequence). CDR3 DNA: TGTGCCAGCAGCTTATCCGGGACACTCGGCTACACCTTC. Protein sequence: CASSLSGTLGYTF.

The chain uses TRBV7-2 and TRBJ2-3; a weak D match, TRBD1 (6 bases). CDR1 is SGHTA, CDR2 FQGNSA, per germline. CDR3 length equals 14 residues. V shed 5 bases and J shed 2 bases, with 11 bases lying between them. Here the CDR3 reads CASSPGQPTDTQYF. For the CDR3, the DNA is TGTGCCAGCAGCCCCGGACAGCCCACAGATACGCAGTATTTT.

This chain connects TRBV6-1 to TRBJ1-1; D is uncertain. The CDR3 length is 11 residues. The V and J ends lost 6 bases and 3 bases respectively, with 5 bases between them. Germline-derived CDR1 and CDR2 are MNHNS and SASEGT. The CDR3 region is CASSGDTEAFF. The CDR3 DNA is TGTGCCAGCAGCGGGGACACTGAAGCTTTCTTT.

In its sample, this clone ranks as large. The V gene is TRBV18, the J gene TRBJ2-1, with 8 bases identical to TRBD1. The germline V gene has CDR1 KGHSH and CDR2 LQKENI. The J segment lost 3 bases and the V segment lost 8 bases, leaving 6 bases of the junction unmatched. This CDR3 spans 14 amino acids. CDR3 amino acids: CASTRTGYYNEQFF. The CDR3 DNA reads TGTGCCAGCACCAGGACAGGGTACTACAATGAGCAGTTCTTC.

The chain recombines TRBV19 with TRBJ2-7; no definite D call. This CDR3 is 14 amino acids long. V shed 6 bases and J shed 0 bases, with 12 bases lying between them. Germline-derived CDR1 and CDR2 are LNHDA and SQIVND (reference sequence). This chain's CDR3 is CASSLGLDSYEQYF. The CDR3 DNA reads as TGTGCCAGTAGCCTAGGTCTAGACTCCTACGAGCAGTACTTC.

This clone has just a few counts. The chain is built from TRBV6-1 and TRBJ1-5; D is ambiguous. V lost 2 bases and J 0 bases, leaving 17 bases between the germline ends. The CDR3 length is 18 residues. Germline loops: CDR1 MNHNS, CDR2 SASEGT. CDR3 protein: CASSESIPTFYSNQPQHF. The CDR3 DNA is TGTGCCAGCAGTGAATCAATCCCGACTTTCTATAGCAATCAGCCCCAGCATTTT.

This sequence joins TRBV5-6 and TRBJ2-6; tentative D call: TRBD1 (5 bases). Germline loops: CDR1 SGHDT, CDR2 YYEEEE. V lost 2 bases to trimming and J lost 1 base, with 7 bases between them. CDR3 length: 15 amino acids. The CDR3 DNA reads TGTGCCAGCAGCTTTACAGGTTCTGGGGCCAACGTCCTGACTTTC. Residues: CASSFTGSGANVLTF.

The chain uses TRBV18 and TRBJ2-3; possibly TRBD1 for D (6 bases). Germline V CDR1 and CDR2: KGHSH, LQKENI. With 4 bases removed from V and 3 bases from J, the gap between germline ends came to 11 bases. This CDR3 spans 14 amino acids. CDR3 DNA sequence: TGTGCCAGCTCACAAACACAGGGTACAGATACGCAGTATTTT. This codes for CASSQTQGTDTQYF.

The chain couples TRBV4-3 to TRBJ1-2, with 9 positions matching TRBD1. The germline gives CDR1 LGHNA, CDR2 YSLEER. The CDR3 totals 17 residues. Trimming took 0 bases from V and 4 from J; bases not matched to a gene: 9. CDR3 DNA: TGCGCCAGCAGCCAAGACCTAACAGGGGGCGCAGGCTATGGCTACACCTTC. Protein sequence: CASSQDLTGGAGYGYTF.

This clone was seen once. The chain uses TRBV7-9 and TRBJ1-3, with D unclear. CDR3 length: 14 amino acids. V was trimmed by 5 bases and J by 1 base, leaving 9 bases between them. The V gene's germline CDR1 is SEHNR and CDR2 FQNEAQ (reference sequence). In nucleotides, the CDR3 is TGTGCCAGCAGCCCCCCCCCGTCTGGAAACACCATATATTTT. It yields the protein CASSPPPSGNTIYF.

The rearrangement uses TRBV7-6 and TRBJ2-1, with TRBD2 matching 15 bases. The CDR3 runs 15 residues. CDR1 and CDR2 from the germline V gene are SGHVS and FNYEAQ. The ends lost 3 bases at V and 13 bases at J; junction bases unmatched: 7. CDR3 sequence: CASSFSGTSGGNQFF. The CDR3 nucleotides are TGTGCCAGCAGCTTTTCCGGGACTAGCGGGGGGAATCAGTTCTTC.

V is TRBV10-3 and J is TRBJ1-5; possible D gene TRBD1, 6 bases. CDR3 size: 14 residues. Trimming removed 6 bases at V and 1 base at J, with 10 bases between. Looked up from germline, CDR1 is ENHRY and CDR2 is SYGVKD. This CDR3 is CAIRPQGSNQPQHF. The CDR3 nucleotides read TGTGCCATCAGACCCCAGGGGAGCAATCAGCCCCAGCATTTT.

V gene TRBV28 combines with J gene TRBJ1-2, with a weak D call TRBD1 (6 bases). V gave up 7 bases and J gave up 3 bases, with 18 bases separating them. The CDR3 consists of 15 residues. Germline V gene sequence: CDR1 MDHEN, CDR2 SYDVKM. The chain's CDR3 is CASTPGGGYHYGYTF. CDR3 nucleotide sequence: TGTGCCAGCACTCCTGGGGGGGGCTATCACTATGGCTACACCTTC.

V and J are TRBV4-2 and TRBJ2-6, with D perhaps matching TRBD2 (7 bases). Germline V gene sequence: CDR1 LGHNA, CDR2 YNFKEQ. The CDR3 sequence is 19 residues long. V lost 4 bases, J lost 0 bases, and 19 bases lay in between. For the CDR3, the DNA is TGTGCCAGCAGCCGAGCGGGACGGGACACCAACTCTGGGGCCAACGTCCTGACTTTC. Translation gives CASSRAGRDTNSGANVLTF.

The chain joins TRBV13 to TRBJ1-2; tentatively, D is TRBD1 (5 bases). Trimming removed 2 bases from V and 3 bases from J, with 13 bases in between. Germline assignment: CDR1 PRHDT and CDR2 FYEKMQ (reference sequence). This CDR3 spans 15 amino acids. CDR3 protein: CASSLSAGMDYGYTF. CDR3 bases: TGTGCCAGCAGCTTATCGGCAGGGATGGACTATGGCTACACCTTC.

This chain uses TRBV2 with TRBJ1-1, with TRBD1 as a possible D gene (5 bases). The ends were cut back, 8 bases at V and 5 bases at J, with 18 bases in the middle. Germline V CDR1 and CDR2: SNHLY, FYNNEI. The CDR3 contains 14 residues. This chain's CDR3 is CASQGGRVGTEAFF. The CDR3 DNA follows: TGTGCCAGCCAAGGCGGCAGGGTAGGAACTGAAGCTTTCTTT. Using reference TRBV2 and TRBJ1-1 for the parts outside the CDR3, the full variable domain is EPEVTQTPSHQVTQMGQEVILRCVPISNHLYFYWYRQILGQKVEFLVSFYNNEISEKSEIFDDQFSVERPDGSNFTLKIRSTKLEDSAMYFCASQGGRVGTEAFFGQGTRLTVV.

The chain couples TRBV30 to TRBJ1-1; D uncertain. Germline V CDR1 and CDR2: GTSNPN, SVGIG (reference sequence). This CDR3 contains 12 residues. The V end was cut by 4 bases, the J end by 3 bases, with 9 bases between. The CDR3 spells CAWTREDTEAFF. Here the CDR3 DNA reads TGTGCCTGGACAAGAGAAGACACTGAAGCTTTCTTT.